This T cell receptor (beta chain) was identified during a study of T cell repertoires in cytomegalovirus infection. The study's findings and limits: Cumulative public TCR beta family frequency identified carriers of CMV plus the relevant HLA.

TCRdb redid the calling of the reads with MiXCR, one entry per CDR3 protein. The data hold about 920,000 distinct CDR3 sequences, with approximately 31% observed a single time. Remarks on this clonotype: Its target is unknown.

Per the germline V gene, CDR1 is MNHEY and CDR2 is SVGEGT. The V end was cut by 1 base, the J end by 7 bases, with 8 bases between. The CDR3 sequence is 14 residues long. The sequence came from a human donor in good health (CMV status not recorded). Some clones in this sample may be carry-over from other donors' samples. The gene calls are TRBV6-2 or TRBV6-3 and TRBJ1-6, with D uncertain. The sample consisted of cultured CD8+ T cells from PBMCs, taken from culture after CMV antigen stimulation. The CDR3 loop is CASSYWQKNSPLHF. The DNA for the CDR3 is TGTGCCAGCAGTTACTGGCAGAAGAATTCACCCCTCCACTTT.